This T cell receptor (beta chain) was sequenced in a study of T cell responses to AZD1222 COVID-19 vaccine. Study results and limitations: Unmutated regions of variants are reportedly targeted by nearly half of spike-specific TCRs. The CD4 TCRs associated with vaccination extended across spike and predominated at 160-218 and 743-854. Baseline testing showed seropositivity in only 6 or 7 AZD1222 recipients. Donor demographics were predominantly white British with a female majority; clonal diversity may be underestimated.

Trimming removed 5 bases at V and 5 bases at J, with 15 bases between. The CDR3 sequence is 13 residues long. The germline V gene has CDR1 SQVTM and CDR2 ANQGSEA. Of note for this clone: The antigen remains undetermined.

Clones were read by immunoSEQ multiplex PCR, and TCRdb kept only the in-frame ones, dropping some. There are over 150,000 clones in the sample; around nine tenths occur only once, and approximately 19% lies in the top ten. This clonotype was sampled from an adult in good health. The J gene is TRBJ2-5, the V gene TRBV29-1; D is possibly TRBD2 (6 bases). The sample in question was peripheral blood, obtained on day 0 of AZD1222 vaccination. CDR3 DNA sequence: TGCAGCGTTCCCTTTGGAGGGACCGAGACCCAGTACTTC. Translating gives CSVPFGGTETQYF. Supplemented by reference TRBV29-1 and TRBJ2-5, the full variable domain reads SAVISQKPSRDICQRGTSLTIQCQVDSQVTMMFWYRQQPGQSLTLIATANQGSEATYESGFVIDKFPISRPNLTFSTLTVSNMSPEDSSIYLCSVPFGGTETQYFGPGTRLLVL.